The clone carrying this T cell receptor (beta chain) occurred many times. RNA transcripts yielded amplified TCR beta CDR3 regions. During a first-round RT-PCR of the TCR CDR3, the HTBI primer set was used. TCRdb independently ran MiXCR on the multiplex PCR reads; one entry per CDR3 protein. The sample carries some 440,000 distinct CDR3 sequences, approximately 15% recorded once. V lost 8 bases and J lost 2; bases outside the gene matches: 7. The CDR3 extends over 14 amino acids. This sample was taken from a study of T cells in Graves' hyperthyroidism and ophthalmopathy. This chain links TRBV12-3 or TRBV12-4 with TRBJ2-3; 7 positions match TRBD2. The receptor was isolated from a woman aged 18-35 years with Graves' hyperthyroidism. The sequenced sample was blood. Here the CDR3 reads CASRGSGITDTQYF. CDR3 nucleotide sequence: TGTGCCAGCCGCGGGAGTGGGATCACAGATACGCAGTATTTT.